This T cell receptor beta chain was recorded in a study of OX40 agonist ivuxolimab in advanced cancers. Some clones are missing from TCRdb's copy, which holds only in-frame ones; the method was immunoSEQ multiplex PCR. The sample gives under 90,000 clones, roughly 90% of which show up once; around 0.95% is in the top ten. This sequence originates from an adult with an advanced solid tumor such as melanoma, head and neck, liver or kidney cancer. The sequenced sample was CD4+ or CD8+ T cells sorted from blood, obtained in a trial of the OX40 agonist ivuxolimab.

CDR3 in DNA: TGTGCCAGCAGTTATCCCGGGCCGGGAGGCCCCATCTACGAGCAGTACTTC. Its translation: CASSYPGPGGPIYEQYF. V gene TRBV28 combines with J gene TRBJ2-7, with TRBD2 matching 7 bases. Unmatched junction bases numbered 15, after V lost 4 bases and J lost 3 bases. The CDR3 extends over 17 amino acids. Germline V gene sequence: CDR1 MDHEN, CDR2 SYDVKM.